The 29 T cell receptor beta chains below come from one sample, sequenced in a study of blood T cell repertoires in COVID-19. TCRdb keeps only in-frame clones here, not all; method: immunoSEQ multiplex PCR. The sample carries 70,000 or so clones, over 80% recorded once. The specimen was peripheral blood. Receptor source: a human donor in a cohort sampled during active COVID-19.

The chain carries TRBV3-1 (or the pseudogene TRBV3-2) and TRBJ1-1, with a weak D call TRBD1 (6 bases). V was cut by 3 bases and J by 12 bases, with 11 bases left in between. Germline V gene sequence: CDR1 LGHDT, CDR2 YNNKEL (reference sequence). The length of the CDR3 is 11 residues. The CDR3 loop reads CASSQAGEPFF. As DNA, the CDR3 is TGTGCCAGCAGCCAGGCAGGGGAGCCTTTCTTT.

This chain links TRBV5-1 with TRBJ1-5, with TRBD1 matching over 10 bases. Trimming cost V 5 bases and J 0 bases; bases outside gene matches: 5. The CDR3 has 16 amino acids. The germline V gene has CDR1 SGHRS and CDR2 YFSETQ. The CDR3 DNA follows: TGCGCCAGCAGGATGGGGACAGGGGATAGCAATCAGCCCCAGCATTTT. As protein: CASRMGTGDSNQPQHF.

This clone appeared a single time. The chain recombines TRBV11-2 with TRBJ2-7, with D unclear. The CDR3 contains 14 residues. The germline V gene encodes CDR1 SGHAT and CDR2 FQNNGV. Trimming removed 1 base from V and 4 bases from J, with 11 bases in between. CDR3 region: CASSLGSQIYEQYF. The CDR3 DNA is TGTGCCAGCAGCTTAGGATCTCAGATTTACGAGCAGTACTTC.

This sequence joins TRBV6-5 and TRBJ1-2; a possible D gene is TRBD1 (5 bases). The CDR3 is 13 amino acids. V was pared by 2 bases and J by 8 bases, with 12 bases between. Per the germline V gene, CDR1 is MNHEY and CDR2 is SVGAGI. CDR3 in DNA: TGTGCCAGCAGTTACGGCGGGGACTTAGGCTACACCTTC. Translation: CASSYGGDLGYTF.

The CDR3 bases are TGCGCCAGCAGCTATCAGGGGGCTTCGCCCGGGGAGCTGTTTTTT. It encodes CASSYQGASPGELFF. V usage is TRBV5-1 and J usage is TRBJ2-2; 8 nucleotides match TRBD1. V trimming: 3 bases; J trimming: 6 bases; junction bases outside the gene matches: 7. There are 15 residues in the CDR3. Germline CDR1 is SGHRS and CDR2 is YFSETQ.

This chain joins TRBV10-2 and TRBJ2-5, with 9 bases identical to TRBD2. This CDR3 region has 13 residues. Germline trimming cut 7 bases from V and 5 bases from J; bases unmatched to any gene: 5. Germline-derived CDR1 and CDR2 are WSHSY and SAAADI. The CDR3 region is CASNRAGGETQYF. The CDR3 nucleotides are TGCGCCAGCAATCGAGCGGGGGGTGAGACCCAGTACTTC.

The rearrangement joins TRBV7-9 to TRBJ2-5, with 11 bases matching TRBD1. V lost 7 bases, J lost 5 bases, and 9 bases stayed unmatched. The CDR3 length is 15 residues. Germline V lookup: CDR1 SEHNR, CDR2 FQNEAQ (reference sequence). CDR3 DNA sequence: TGTGCCAGCAATCCAGGGACAGGGGGTAGGGAGACCCAGTACTTC. This sequence encodes CASNPGTGGRETQYF.

This clone showed up just once. The rearrangement links TRBV27 to TRBJ1-6; D remains ambiguous. Looked up from germline, CDR1 is MNHEY and CDR2 is SMNVEV (reference sequence). This CDR3 has 15 amino acids. Trimming took off 3 bases at V and 0 bases at J, with 6 bases between the two ends. This CDR3 reads CASSFRGSYNSPLHF. CDR3 sequence (DNA): TGTGCCAGCAGTTTCCGGGGCTCCTATAATTCACCCCTCCACTTT.

This clone was seen only a few times. This chain joins TRBV11-2 and TRBJ1-5; D is ambiguous. The CDR3 has 13 amino acids. CDR1 and CDR2 from the germline V gene are SGHAT and FQNNGV. V was trimmed by 0 bases and J by 6 bases, leaving 6 bases between them. CDR3 region: CASSLDRGQPQHF. CDR3 coding DNA: TGTGCCAGCAGCTTAGATCGGGGTCAGCCCCAGCATTTT.

The chain joins TRBV30 to TRBJ1-2, with D maybe TRBD1 (6 bases). The germline V gene has CDR1 GTSNPN and CDR2 SVGIG (reference sequence). This CDR3 spans 13 amino acids. Trimming took 0 bases from V and 4 from J, leaving 9 bases between them. The CDR3 loop reads CAWSVKGGYGYTF. DNA for the CDR3: TGTGCCTGGAGTGTAAAAGGGGGCTATGGCTACACCTTC.

The V and J genes are TRBV3-1 (or the pseudogene TRBV3-2) and TRBJ2-5; no clear D. CDR3 length equals 14 residues. Germline V gives CDR1 LGHDT, CDR2 YNNKEL (reference sequence). Trimming removed 1 base from V and 2 bases from J, with 8 bases in between. This chain's CDR3 is CASSQASNQETQYF. As DNA, the CDR3 is TGTGCCAGCAGCCAAGCGTCTAATCAAGAGACCCAGTACTTC.

V and J are TRBV30 and TRBJ1-2; D is ambiguous. The CDR3 is 15 residues long. Trimming cost V 8 bases and J 4 bases, with 23 bases left between them. Germline V lookup: CDR1 GTSNPN, CDR2 SVGIG (reference sequence). DNA for the CDR3: TGTGCCCGAGACCAGGAGGCAGATCGGGCCTATGGCTACACCTTC. Residues: CARDQEADRAYGYTF.

This chain connects TRBV9 to TRBJ2-3; D remains unclear. Trimming pared 1 base from V and 3 bases from J, leaving 6 bases between. CDR1 and CDR2 from the germline V gene are SGDLS and YYNGEE. The CDR3 has 13 residues. The CDR3 DNA reads TGTGCCAGCAGCGTATTTCTTACAGATACGCAGTATTTT. This sequence encodes CASSVFLTDTQYF.

This chain joins TRBV7-9 and TRBJ1-6; D ambiguous. Trimming cost V 4 bases and J 0 bases, with 13 bases left between them. Germline V gene data show CDR1 as SEHNR and CDR2 as FQNEAQ (reference sequence). CDR3 size: 17 residues. CDR3 in DNA: TGTGCCAGCAGCTCCCTCTTAGTTAGCTCCTATAATTCACCCCTCCACTTT. It codes for CASSSLLVSSYNSPLHF. The full variable domain, with the rest looked up from reference TRBV7-9 and TRBJ1-6, is DTGVSQNPRHKITKRGQNVTFRCDPISEHNRLYWYRQTLGQGPEFLTYFQNEAQLEKSRLLSDRFSAERPKGSFSTLEIQRTEQGDSAMYLCASSSLLVSSYNSPLHFGNGTRLTVT.

The rearrangement uses TRBV4-2 and TRBJ2-7; the match to TRBD2 covers 7 bases. The length of the CDR3 is 16 residues. V shed 3 bases, J shed 0 bases, and the junction held 8 bases outside the gene matches. Germline CDR1 reads LGHNA; CDR2 reads YNFKEQ. The CDR3 nucleotides are TGTGCCAGCAGCCAGACCGGACTAGGGAACTCCTACGAGCAGTACTTC. Protein: CASSQTGLGNSYEQYF.

The chain employs TRBV3-1 (or the pseudogene TRBV3-2) and TRBJ2-3, with 9 bases lining up with TRBD2. The CDR3 covers 15 residues. Germline CDR1 reads LGHDT; CDR2 reads YNNKEL (reference sequence). Losses at the gene ends were 1 base for V and 1 base for J; bases not matched to a gene: 0. The CDR3 sequence is CASSQGTSGTDTQYF. Written as DNA, the CDR3 is TGTGCCAGCAGCCAAGGGACTAGCGGCACAGATACGCAGTATTTT.

The chain links TRBV5-1 to TRBJ1-1, with 7 bases lining up with TRBD1. CDR3 length: 16 residues. V was pared by 4 bases and J by 0 bases, with 9 bases of the junction left unmatched. CDR1 is SGHRS, CDR2 YFSETQ, per germline. Here the CDR3 reads CASSPGTDHMNTEAFF. In DNA, the CDR3 is TGCGCCAGCAGCCCTGGGACAGACCACATGAACACTGAAGCTTTCTTT. Complete variable domain (other parts from reference TRBV5-1 and TRBJ1-1): KAGVTQTPRYLIKTRGQQVTLSCSPISGHRSVSWYQQTPGQGLQFLFEYFSETQRNKGNFPGRFSGRQFSNSRSEMNVSTLELGDSALYLCASSPGTDHMNTEAFFGQGTRLTVV.

The rearrangement joins TRBV18 to TRBJ1-5; 7 bases are shared with TRBD1. Trimming took 5 bases from V and 9 from J; bases not matched to a gene: 13. Per germline, CDR1 KGHSH and CDR2 LQKENI. The length of the CDR3 is 15 residues. CDR3 sequence (DNA): TGTGCCAGCTCAGCACAAGGACAGGTGATCTTGCCCCAGCATTTT. Amino acid sequence: CASSAQGQVILPQHF. Based on the CDR3 plus reference TRBV18 and TRBJ1-5, the full variable domain is NAGVMQNPRHLVRRRGQEARLRCSPMKGHSHVYWYRQLPEEGLKFMVYLQKENIIDESGMPKERFSAEFPKEGPSILRIQQVVRGDSAAYFCASSAQGQVILPQHFGDGTRLSIL.

The V and J genes are TRBV2 and TRBJ2-2; tentative D call: TRBD1 (6 bases). Between the trimmed V and J ends, which lost 4 bases and 6 bases, there was a span of 12 bases. Germline V gives CDR1 SNHLY, CDR2 FYNNEI. The length of the CDR3 is 14 residues. CDR3 in amino acids: CASSATGLAGELFF. The CDR3 DNA sequence: TGTGCCAGCAGTGCGACAGGCCTAGCCGGGGAGCTGTTTTTT.

This clone was picked up a small number of times. The CDR3 sequence: CASSHRGSSEEQYF. As DNA, the CDR3 is TGTGCCAGCAGCCACCGGGGGAGTTCGGAAGAGCAGTACTTC. V gene TRBV7-8 combines with J gene TRBJ2-7; D possibly corresponds to TRBD2 (6 bases). Germline V gene data show CDR1 as SGHVS and CDR2 as FQNEAQ. The CDR3 has 14 amino acids. Trimming shortened V by 5 bases and J by 7 bases, and 18 bases separated the two germline ends.

This clone has a single count. This chain links TRBV19 with TRBJ2-7, with D unresolved. The CDR3 is 11 amino acids. Germline CDR1 LNHDA, CDR2 SQIVND (reference sequence). V was trimmed by 1 base and J by 6 bases, leaving 4 bases between them. Here the CDR3 reads CASSIAGEQYF. CDR3 sequence (DNA): TGTGCCAGTAGTATAGCAGGCGAGCAGTACTTC. Looking up the rest from reference TRBV19 and TRBJ2-7 gives the full variable domain: DGGITQSPKYLFRKEGQNVTLSCEQNLNHDAMYWYRQDPGQGLRLIYYSQIVNDFQKGDIAEGYSVSREKKESFPLTVTSAQKNPTAFYLCASSIAGEQYFGPGTRLTVT.

The CDR3 DNA sequence: TGTGCCAGCAGCTTGAAGGAGAGTAGTATCGGCTACAATGAGCAGTTCTTC. This encodes CASSLKESSIGYNEQFF. V usage is TRBV5-4 and J usage is TRBJ2-1; D gene uncertain. The germline gives CDR1 SGHNT, CDR2 YYREEE (reference sequence). This CDR3 spans 17 amino acids. The V gene lost 1 base and the J gene lost 3 bases, with 17 bases spanning the gap.

This clone was found once. V and J are TRBV6-1 and TRBJ1-1; possibly TRBD1 for D (5 bases). V shed 3 bases and J shed 7 bases, with 21 bases lying between them. CDR3 length: 16 residues. From germline, CDR1 is MNHNS and CDR2 SASEGT. CDR3 sequence reads: CASSDGRVLKRIEAFF. The DNA of the CDR3 is TGTGCCAGCAGTGACGGCAGGGTCCTAAAACGGATTGAAGCTTTCTTT.

The chain combines TRBV27 with TRBJ1-6, with 7 bases matching TRBD1. The CDR3 sequence is 15 residues long. In germline, CDR1 is MNHEY, CDR2 SMNVEV (reference sequence). The junction had 5 bases not matched to a gene; V was cut back by 6 bases and J by 3 bases. The CDR3 reads CASRDRQGYNSPLHF. As DNA, the CDR3 is TGTGCCAGCAGAGACCGACAGGGCTATAATTCACCCCTCCACTTT.

The V call is TRBV7-2, the J call TRBJ2-1; TRBD1 aligns across 9 bases. J lost 8 bases, V lost 5 bases, and 13 bases had no gene match. The CDR3 covers 16 residues. Germline CDR1 reads SGHTA; CDR2 reads FQGNSA. The CDR3 DNA is TGTGCCAGCAGCCCCCGGGGGACAGGGCGTGTCGATGAGCAGTTCTTC. The encoded protein is CASSPRGTGRVDEQFF.

The chain joins TRBV18 to TRBJ2-5, with 11 bases lining up with TRBD1. Germline CDR1 KGHSH, CDR2 LQKENI. This CDR3 comprises 13 residues. Trimming took 3 bases from V and 8 from J; bases not matched to a gene: 2. CDR3 sequence reads: CASSPGQGDTQYF. CDR3 DNA: TGTGCCAGCTCACCGGGACAGGGGGATACCCAGTACTTC.

The chain couples TRBV30 to TRBJ2-7; 11 nucleotides align to TRBD1. The CDR3 has 13 residues. Per the germline V gene, CDR1 is GTSNPN and CDR2 is SVGIG (reference sequence). V lost 8 bases, J lost 4 bases, and 7 bases stayed unmatched. CDR3 coding DNA: TGTGCCGGAAAAGGACAGGGGGCTTACGAGCAGTACTTC. As protein: CAGKGQGAYEQYF.

The chain joins TRBV7-2 to TRBJ1-6; D unclear. This CDR3 is 14 amino acids long. Germline V gene lookup returns CDR1 SGHTA and CDR2 FQGNSA. Trimming stripped 4 bases from V and 9 bases from J, with 13 bases between. CDR3 sequence (DNA): TGTGCCAGCAGCTCAACAAGGCGAGGTTCACCCCTCCACTTT. Translated, it gives CASSSTRRGSPLHF.

The chain joins TRBV7-8 to TRBJ1-3; D not certain. Germline V lookup: CDR1 SGHVS, CDR2 FQNEAQ. CDR3 length equals 16 residues. The V end lost 3 bases, the J end lost 0 bases, and 12 bases lay between the germline ends. The CDR3 protein is CASSLGRRRSGNTIYF. DNA for the CDR3: TGTGCCAGCAGCTTGGGCCGACGGCGCTCTGGAAACACCATATATTTT.